This T cell receptor beta chain is drawn from a study of T-cell reconstitution after alpha-beta-depleted transplantation in children. Findings and limits, study-wide: Reported findings indicate that, about two months after transplant, alpha-beta T cells came from several hundred expanded clones, which were derived from non-depleted graft cells.

The trim removed 0 bases at V and 5 bases at J, leaving 7 bases unmatched. CDR3 length: 16 amino acids. Germline V lookup: CDR1 SGHRS, CDR2 YFSETQ. Construction of the TCRbeta library involved unique molecular identifiers. MiXCR was run by TCRdb on the PCR reads, yielding one entry per CDR3 protein. The sample holds around 670,000 distinct CDR3 sequences, approximately 14% seen once. A note on this clonotype: Its antigen is unknown.

The sequence was collected from a girl aged 2-10 years with congenital amegakaryocytic thrombocytopenia, due to receive a stem cell transplant. The sequencing used PBMCs, collected before TCRalphabeta/CD19-depleted stem cell transplant. The gene calls are TRBV5-1 and TRBJ2-7, with 11 bases aligning to TRBD1. The CDR3 bases are TGCGCCAGCAGCTTGGGAGGACAGGGGGCACGCCACGAGCAGTACTTC. Its protein is CASSLGGQGARHEQYF.